This T cell receptor beta chain is drawn from a study of beta chain features in type 1 diabetes (dated by TCRdb to between 2017 and 2018). Regarding the complete study: No differences in mean age, gender distribution, total cell number or subset yield were found between patients and healthy donors. Regulatory and stem cell-like memory subsets were isolated from only 8 patients and roughly eight healthy donors, whereas naive and central memory subsets came from all 30 or so donors. Across all samples, 107,917,701 sorted cells were examined, and cell number per subset correlated strongly with RNA yield. The study compared TCRB repertoires of sorted circulating CD4+ T cell subsets between recently diagnosed type 1 diabetes patients and matched healthy donors.

The CDR3 goes from the cysteine to the phenylalanine over 13 residues. Only the CDR3 portion is preserved as DNA: 39 bases, with reading frame beginning at the first base. The germline V gene specifies SGHTA as CDR1 and FQGNSA as CDR2. Germline trimming: 5 bases from V, 6 bases from J; junction bases outside gene matches: 4. This clone was seen a handful of times. This clone's antigen is unknown. Base-call qualities are not available, and no considerably larger clone is one nucleotide away. The same CDR3 arises from other DNA sequences in this sample as well. General study outcomes and caveats: Naive, central memory and regulatory TCRB repertoires appeared to be more similar among patients than among healthy donors. Type 1 diabetes patients showed a moderate but significant shortening of TCRB CDR3 length in all four CD4+ subsets. Sequencing cDNA rather than genomic DNA could over-represent highly expressing activated cells, although activation and CD3 levels did not differ between groups. At VDJ recombination sites, type 1 diabetes patients had fewer insertions and more deleted nucleotides, which implies abnormalities in thymic rearrangement. Because small numbers of individuals were included in the HLA sub-analyses, any influence of HLA type on TCRB rearrangement was left unresolved. Shorter templates might have been favored by PCR, but patient and control samples were amplified and corrected together, so both groups would have been affected equally by any skew.

The High Capacity cDNA Reverse Transcription Kit was used to reverse transcribe all of the isolated RNA, meaning that expressed TCRB transcripts were what got sequenced. Naive, central memory and regulatory T cell samples underwent deep immunoSEQ sequencing, averaging about 3.57 million total reads per sample. Sorted cells were lysed in RLT buffer, and RNA was extracted using DNase-treated RNeasy Micro or Mini kits according to cell number. To prevent cross-contamination, every cell subset was processed on its own, while patient and healthy donor samples were processed together. TCRB sequences were amplified from cDNA with the immunoSEQ multiplex PCR, producing 87-bp fragments spanning the CDR3 region. Sequencing of the amplicons was done on the Illumina HiSeq platform. Concerning the study's data processing: Synthetic template baselines were used to correct PCR bias computationally, reads within Hamming distance 2 were collapsed, and singletons that could not be merged were discarded. By aligning reads against IMGT, V, D and J genes, CDR3 length, and insertions or deletions at six rearrangement sites were assigned. Within each subset, clonotype counts were normalized to sorted cell number, and only after that were true diversity and Gini coefficients computed with the tcR R package. The overlap coefficient, calculated on TCRB nucleotide sequences, was used to quantify repertoire sharing. Entries here come from immuneACCESS through TCRdb and include only in-frame sequences with V and J called. Some clones fail to appear in such tables; in the studies checked, an unresolved V gene covers under half of the shortfall, and the cause of the remainder is unknown. For V, J and clone size, that table is used; D and trimming come from the DNA. The sample table shows around 340,000 clones, and around 8% are seen once. The top ten hold around 0.45% of the sample.

From each donor, a single peripheral blood sample of about 116 mL on average was drawn into heparinised tubes. A BD FACSAria II was used to sort naive, central memory, regulatory and stem cell-like memory CD4+ T cells with a panel that included CD45RO, CCR7, CD25, CD127, CD95 and CD27. A purity above 95% was achieved for all sorted populations. Right away, PBMCs were isolated by Lymphoprep density gradient centrifugation and were stained directly, with no culture step. Samples were stained and sorted in pairs, with one healthy donor and one patient per experiment, so that batch effects were minimized.

The TCR sequence derives from a woman aged 18-29 years in good health. The sequenced sample consisted of central memory CD4+ T cells from blood. The chain was built from TRBV7-2 and TRBJ1-2; 9 middle bases align to TRBD1. At the DNA level, the sequence is TGTGCCAGCAGCGAAAACAGGGGGCATGGCTACACCTTC. This translates into CASSENRGHGYTF.